Presented here are 10 T cell receptor beta chains from one specimen sequenced in a study of T cells and Merkel cell carcinoma outcomes. The repertoire was sequenced with immunoSEQ multiplex PCR; TCRdb's copy has only in-frame clones and lacks some. Among thousands of clones listed, 84% were seen once. Sequencing was carried out using tumor tissue from Merkel cell carcinoma. The origin of the receptors is a human donor with Merkel cell carcinoma.

Written as DNA, the CDR3 is TGTGCCAGCAGGCCGCCGTCTCCAGATACGCAGTATTTT. It translates to CASRPPSPDTQYF. The chain has TRBV6-5 and TRBJ2-3; D uncertain. Trimming removed 6 bases at V and 4 bases at J, with 11 bases between. Germline V gives CDR1 MNHEY, CDR2 SVGAGI. The CDR3 runs 13 residues.

This clone was counted a few times. The chain uses TRBV7-6 and TRBJ2-5; TRBD1 matches 7 bases. The CDR3 sequence is 17 residues long. CDR1 and CDR2 (germline): SGHVS, FNYEAQ. V lost 4 bases, J lost 5 bases, and 16 bases stayed unmatched. The CDR3 sequence: CASSSFQRLTGWETQYF. The CDR3 DNA is TGTGCCAGCAGCTCCTTCCAGCGACTGACAGGGTGGGAGACCCAGTACTTC.

The chain carries TRBV5-1 and TRBJ2-2; D possibly corresponds to TRBD1 (5 bases). The germline V gene encodes CDR1 SGHRS and CDR2 YFSETQ. V shed 0 bases and J shed 1 base, with 13 bases lying between them. This CDR3 is 17 amino acids long. The CDR3 spells CASSLGALGQNTGELFF. In DNA form, the CDR3 reads TGCGCCAGCAGCTTGGGCGCCCTCGGACAGAACACCGGGGAGCTGTTTTTT.

The CDR3 DNA reads TGTGCCAGCAGCTTTGGAAAGCTCGCCGGGGAGCTGTTTTTT. It yields the protein CASSFGKLAGELFF. The chain employs TRBV7-8 and TRBJ2-2; D uncertain. CDR3 length: 14 amino acids. Germline CDR1 and CDR2: SGHVS and FQNEAQ. The germline V and J ends were trimmed by 3 bases and 6 bases, with 11 bases remaining between them.

J is TRBJ1-2 and V is TRBV6-5; D not resolved. The V gene's germline CDR1 is MNHEY and CDR2 SVGAGI. The CDR3 is made up of 13 amino acids. Trimming shortened V by 4 bases and J by 2 bases, and 8 bases separated the two germline ends. CDR3 DNA: TGTGCCAGCAGTTTTGACGTGAACTATGGCTACACCTTC. Its translation: CASSFDVNYGYTF.

The genes are TRBV27 and TRBJ2-1; TRBD2 agrees at 16 bases. This CDR3 is 16 amino acids long. Trimming took 6 bases from V and 12 from J; bases not matched to a gene: 11. In germline, CDR1 is MNHEY, CDR2 SMNVEV (reference sequence). This CDR3 is CASRGTSGGAWLGQFF. The CDR3 DNA follows: TGTGCCAGCAGGGGGACTAGCGGGGGGGCTTGGTTGGGGCAGTTCTTC.

The chain combines TRBV7-9 with TRBJ1-1; possibly TRBD1 for D (5 bases). Trimming pared 5 bases from V and 5 bases from J, leaving 18 bases between. The CDR3 totals 15 residues. Germline V gene sequence: CDR1 SEHNR, CDR2 FQNEAQ (reference sequence). The CDR3 bases are TGTGCCAGCAGCCCCCCACAGAGGGGTTGGACTGAAGCTTTCTTT. It is translated as CASSPPQRGWTEAFF.

The chain combines TRBV14 with TRBJ1-2, with 8 bases lining up with TRBD1. The V and J ends lost 6 bases and 5 bases, in that order; junction bases with no gene match: 5. The V gene's germline CDR1 is SGHDN and CDR2 FVKESK. This CDR3 has 13 residues. CDR3 coding DNA: TGTGCCAGCAGAGGACAGGGACAGTATGGCTACACCTTC. Protein product: CASRGQGQYGYTF.

The V gene is TRBV10-2, the J gene TRBJ1-6; D is possibly TRBD1 (6 bases). The CDR3 is 15 residues long. Germline CDR1 is WSHSY and CDR2 is SAAADI. Deletions cut 7 bases from V and 4 bases from J, with 14 bases between. The CDR3 reads CASNKDRNYNSPLHF. In DNA, the CDR3 is TGCGCCAGCAACAAGGACAGAAATTATAATTCACCCCTCCACTTT.

V and J are TRBV10-3 and TRBJ1-3; D is possibly TRBD1 (5 bases). Germline CDR1 is ENHRY and CDR2 is SYGVKD. The CDR3 runs to 11 residues. Trimming removed 10 bases from V and 8 bases from J, with 12 bases in between. CDR3: CASSGTHTIYF. CDR3 DNA: TGTGCCAGCTCAGGGACCCACACCATATATTTT.